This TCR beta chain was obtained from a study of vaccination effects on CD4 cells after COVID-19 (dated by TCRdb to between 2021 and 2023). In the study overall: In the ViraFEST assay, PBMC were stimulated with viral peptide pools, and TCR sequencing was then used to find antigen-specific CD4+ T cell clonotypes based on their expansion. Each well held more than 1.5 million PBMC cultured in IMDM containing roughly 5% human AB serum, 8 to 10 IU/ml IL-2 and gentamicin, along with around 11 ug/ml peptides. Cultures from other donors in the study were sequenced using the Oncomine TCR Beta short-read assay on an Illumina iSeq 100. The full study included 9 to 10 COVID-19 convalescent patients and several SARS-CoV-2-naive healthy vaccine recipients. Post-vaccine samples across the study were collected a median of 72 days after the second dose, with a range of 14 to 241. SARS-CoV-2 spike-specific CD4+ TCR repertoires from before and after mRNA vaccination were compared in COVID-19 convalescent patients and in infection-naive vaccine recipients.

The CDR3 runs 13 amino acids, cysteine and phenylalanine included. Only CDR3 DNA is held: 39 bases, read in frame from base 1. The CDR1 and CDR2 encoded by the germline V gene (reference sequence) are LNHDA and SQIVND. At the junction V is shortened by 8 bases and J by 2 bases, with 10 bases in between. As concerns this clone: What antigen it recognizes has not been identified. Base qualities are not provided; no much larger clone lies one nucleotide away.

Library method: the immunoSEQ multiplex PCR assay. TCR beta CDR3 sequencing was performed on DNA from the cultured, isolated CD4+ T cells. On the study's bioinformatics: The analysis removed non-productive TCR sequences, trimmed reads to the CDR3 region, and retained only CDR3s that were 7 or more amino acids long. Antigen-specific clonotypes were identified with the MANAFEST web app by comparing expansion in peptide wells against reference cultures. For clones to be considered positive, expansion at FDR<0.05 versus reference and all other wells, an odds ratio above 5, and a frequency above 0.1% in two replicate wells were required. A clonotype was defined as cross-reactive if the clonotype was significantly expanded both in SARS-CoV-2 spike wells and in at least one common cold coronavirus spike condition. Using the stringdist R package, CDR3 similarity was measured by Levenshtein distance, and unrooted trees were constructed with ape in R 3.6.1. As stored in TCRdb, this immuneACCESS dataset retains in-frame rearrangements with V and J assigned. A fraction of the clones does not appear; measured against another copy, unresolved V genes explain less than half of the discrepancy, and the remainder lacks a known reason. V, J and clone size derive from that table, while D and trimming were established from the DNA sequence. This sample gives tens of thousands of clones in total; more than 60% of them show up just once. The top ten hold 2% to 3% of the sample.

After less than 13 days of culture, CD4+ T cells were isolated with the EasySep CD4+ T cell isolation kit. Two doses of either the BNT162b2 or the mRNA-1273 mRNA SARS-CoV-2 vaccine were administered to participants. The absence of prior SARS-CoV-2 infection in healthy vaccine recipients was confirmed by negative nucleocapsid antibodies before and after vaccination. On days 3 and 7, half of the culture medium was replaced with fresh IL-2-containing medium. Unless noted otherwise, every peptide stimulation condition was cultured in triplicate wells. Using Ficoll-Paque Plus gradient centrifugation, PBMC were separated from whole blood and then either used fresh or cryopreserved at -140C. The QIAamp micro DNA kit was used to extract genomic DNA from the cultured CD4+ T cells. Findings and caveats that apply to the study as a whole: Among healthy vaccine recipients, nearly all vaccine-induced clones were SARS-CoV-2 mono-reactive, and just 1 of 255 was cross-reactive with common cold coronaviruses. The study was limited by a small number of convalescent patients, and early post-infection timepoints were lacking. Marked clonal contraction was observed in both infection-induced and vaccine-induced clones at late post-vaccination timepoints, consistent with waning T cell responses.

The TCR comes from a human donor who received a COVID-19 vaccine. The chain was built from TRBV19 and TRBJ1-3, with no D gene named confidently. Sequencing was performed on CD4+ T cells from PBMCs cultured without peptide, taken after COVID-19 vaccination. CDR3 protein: CASPTETGNTIYF. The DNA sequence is TGTGCCAGTCCGACGGAGACTGGAAACACCATATATTTT.